This is a list of T cell receptor beta chains from one sample in a study of lymphopenia after photon versus proton radiotherapy. Produced via immunoSEQ multiplex PCR; TCRdb's table is partial and in-frame only. The table shows around 66,000 clones, with approximately 83% occurring only once. Sequenced material: peripheral blood, taken from a patient treated with photon-based radiotherapy. These TCRs come from a middle-aged man with gastric cancer. CDR3s include the opening cysteine and the closing phenylalanine or tryptophan. Fields, in order: V gene, J gene, D gene, CDR3 protein, CDR3 DNA. The D gene is left open where the match is weak.

TRBV2	TRBJ2-3	TRBD2	CASSSGEDTQYF	TGTGCCAGCAGTAGCGGGGAAGATACGCAGTATTTT
TRBV7-2	TRBJ1-3	-	CASSLTSWNTIYF	TGTGCCAGCAGCTTAACTTCGTGGAACACCATATATTTT
TRBV11-2	TRBJ2-5	TRBD1	CASTGQSSETQYF	TGTGCCAGTACGGGACAGAGCTCAGAGACCCAGTACTTC
TRBV7-8	TRBJ1-2	-	CASSLSRSYGYTF	TGTGCCAGCAGCTTGAGCAGGAGCTATGGCTACACCTTC
TRBV5-4	TRBJ1-6	-	CASSLAGGMNSPLHF	TGTGCCAGCAGCTTGGCGGGGGGGATGAATTCACCCCTCCACTTT
TRBV30	TRBJ1-2	-	CAWCPSGLAPYGYTF	TGTGCCTGGTGCCCTTCTGGCCTTGCACCCTATGGCTACACCTTC
TRBV9	TRBJ2-1	-	CASSVLAVQHNEQFF	TGTGCCAGCAGCGTTTTGGCAGTCCAACACAATGAGCAGTTCTTC
TRBV19	TRBJ1-6	TRBD1	CASNWDRRNSPLHF	TGTGCCAGCAACTGGGACAGGCGGAATTCACCCCTCCACTTT
TRBV2	TRBJ2-3	TRBD1	CASSDRQGVTDTQYF	TGTGCCAGCAGTGACAGACAGGGGGTCACAGATACGCAGTATTTT
TRBV5-1	TRBJ2-7	TRBD1	CASSVGQGASYEQYF	TGCGCCAGCAGCGTGGGACAGGGGGCCTCCTACGAGCAGTACTTC